The present T cell receptor beta chain was sequenced within a study of OX40 agonist ivuxolimab in advanced cancers. Some clones are missing from TCRdb's copy, which holds only in-frame ones; the method was immunoSEQ multiplex PCR. Here the sample spans about 64,000 clones, approximately 90% being singletons. This CDR3 comprises 15 residues. Between the trimmed V and J ends, which lost 6 bases and 2 bases, there was a span of 16 bases. Germline CDR1 and CDR2: MNHNY and SVGAGI (reference sequence). The genes are TRBV6-6 and TRBJ1-2; D is undetermined. Sequencing used CD4+ or CD8+ T cells sorted from blood, obtained in a trial of the OX40 agonist ivuxolimab. The TCR originated in an adult with an advanced solid tumor such as melanoma, head and neck, liver or kidney cancer. CDR3 nucleotides: TGTGCCAGCAGGCCTTTGGGGATGAGAAACTATGGCTACACCTTC. Its protein is CASRPLGMRNYGYTF.